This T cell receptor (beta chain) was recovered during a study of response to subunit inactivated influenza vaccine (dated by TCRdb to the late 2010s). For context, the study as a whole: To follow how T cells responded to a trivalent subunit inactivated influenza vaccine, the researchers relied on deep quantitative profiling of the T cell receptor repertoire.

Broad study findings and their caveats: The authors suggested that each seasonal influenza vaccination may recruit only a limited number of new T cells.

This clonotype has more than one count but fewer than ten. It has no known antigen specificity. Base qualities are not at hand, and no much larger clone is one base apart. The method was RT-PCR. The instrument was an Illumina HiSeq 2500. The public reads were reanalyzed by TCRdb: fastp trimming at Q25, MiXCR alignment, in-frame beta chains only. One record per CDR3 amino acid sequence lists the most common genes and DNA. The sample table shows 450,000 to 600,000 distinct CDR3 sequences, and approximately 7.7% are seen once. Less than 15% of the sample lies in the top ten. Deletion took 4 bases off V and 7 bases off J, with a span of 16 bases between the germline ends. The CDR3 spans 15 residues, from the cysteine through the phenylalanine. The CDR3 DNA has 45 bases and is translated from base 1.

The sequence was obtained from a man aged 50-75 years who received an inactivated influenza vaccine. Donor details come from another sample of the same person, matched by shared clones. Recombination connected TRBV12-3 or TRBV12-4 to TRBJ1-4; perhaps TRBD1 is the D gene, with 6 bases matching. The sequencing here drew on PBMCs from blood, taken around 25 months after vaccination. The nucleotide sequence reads TGTGCCAGCAGTTGGGGGGGCTCTAGCGGTGAAAAACTGTTTTTT. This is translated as CASSWGGSSGEKLFF.